The present TCR beta chain was sequenced within a study of shared clonotypes between healthy human individuals. CD45RO-negative, CCR7-selected cells formed the naive CD8 fraction, which excluded terminally differentiated effector memory CD45RA+ cells. Germline V gives CDR1 SQVTM, CDR2 ANQGSEA. Trimming removed 2 bases from V and 6 bases from J, with 16 bases in between. CDR3 size: 14 residues. Clones were read by immunoSEQ multiplex PCR, and TCRdb kept only the in-frame ones, dropping some. The repertoire holds under 1 million clones, with approximately 96% as singletons. The source is a man aged 25-40 years in good health. Sequenced input: naive CD8+ T cells sorted from blood. The genes are TRBV29-1 and TRBJ1-2, with D possibly matching TRBD1 (5 bases). CDR3 DNA sequence: TGCAGCGTTGAATCGGGGGTTTTCCCGGATGGCTACACCTTC. Its protein product is CSVESGVFPDGYTF. Drawing the rest from reference TRBV29-1 and TRBJ1-2, the complete variable domain is SAVISQKPSRDICQRGTSLTIQCQVDSQVTMMFWYRQQPGQSLTLIATANQGSEATYESGFVIDKFPISRPNLTFSTLTVSNMSPEDSSIYLCSVESGVFPDGYTFGSGTRLTVV.